The clone carrying this TCR beta chain has just a few counts. This record belongs to a study of control samples from healthy donors and cancer patients. Sequencing used immunoSEQ multiplex PCR; TCRdb keeps in-frame clones, though not all of them. The table shows roughly 130,000 clones, with approximately 94% occurring only once. The CDR3 contains 17 residues. With 5 bases removed from V and 2 bases from J, the gap between germline ends came to 21 bases. The germline V gene has CDR1 MDHEN and CDR2 SYDVKM. The source material was blood. The chain couples TRBV28 to TRBJ2-5, with a possible D match to TRBD2 (7 bases). The TCR sequence derives from a man aged 25-45 years in good health. The CDR3 bases are TGTGCCAGCAGTCCCCTCCTGGGTGGGGGGGCACAAGAGACCCAGTACTTC. Protein sequence: CASSPLLGGGAQETQYF. The whole variable domain, remainder taken from reference TRBV28 and TRBJ2-5, is DVKVTQSSRYLVKRTGEKVFLECVQDMDHENMFWYRQDPGLGLRLIYFSYDVKMKEKGDIPEGYSVSREKKERFSLILESASTNQTSMYLCASSPLLGGGAQETQYFGPGTRLLVL.